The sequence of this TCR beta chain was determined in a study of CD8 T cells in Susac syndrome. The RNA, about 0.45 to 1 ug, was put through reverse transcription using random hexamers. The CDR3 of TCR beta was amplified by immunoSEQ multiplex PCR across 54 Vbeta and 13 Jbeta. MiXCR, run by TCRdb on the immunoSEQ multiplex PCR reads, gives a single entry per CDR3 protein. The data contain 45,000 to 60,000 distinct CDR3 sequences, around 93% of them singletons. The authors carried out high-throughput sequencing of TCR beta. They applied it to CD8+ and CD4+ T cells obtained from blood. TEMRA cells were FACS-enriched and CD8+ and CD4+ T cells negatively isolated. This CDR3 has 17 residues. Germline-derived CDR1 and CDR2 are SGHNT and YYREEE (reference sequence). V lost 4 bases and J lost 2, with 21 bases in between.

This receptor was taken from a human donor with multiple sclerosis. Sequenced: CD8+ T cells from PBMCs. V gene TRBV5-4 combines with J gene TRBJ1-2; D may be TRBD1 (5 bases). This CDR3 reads CASSPSLTALTNYGYTF. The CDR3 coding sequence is TGTGCCAGCAGCCCCTCTCTGACAGCCCTCACCAACTATGGCTACACCTTC.